This T cell receptor (beta chain) was sequenced during a study of identical twins. Germline V lookup: CDR1 MNHEY, CDR2 SVGAGI. The CDR3 length is 16 residues. With 4 bases clipped from V and 4 bases from J, the junction kept 6 bases outside the gene matches. A universal primer site was added by template switching, and unique molecular identifiers were carried by the cDNA. Using its own MiXCR run on the 5' RACE reads, TCRdb lists one record per CDR3 protein. The data show some 690,000 distinct CDR3 sequences, with approximately 21% seen just once and roughly 4% held by the top ten. This same sample was also part of a study on T cells expressing NK-cell markers. That investigation notes: The sequencing cohort of eight donors included seven HCMV-seropositive individuals and one seronegative individual. A handful of donors likewise had their CD3+CD56-NKG2C+ fraction led by these clonotypes.

The clonotype originates from a woman aged 18 to 35 in good health. This chain joins TRBV6-5 and TRBJ2-7; TRBD2 matches at 14 bases. Sequenced sample: PBMCs. CDR3 sequence: CASSSRLAGGWYEQYF. The CDR3 bases are TGTGCCAGCAGTTCCCGACTAGCGGGAGGGTGGTACGAGCAGTACTTC.